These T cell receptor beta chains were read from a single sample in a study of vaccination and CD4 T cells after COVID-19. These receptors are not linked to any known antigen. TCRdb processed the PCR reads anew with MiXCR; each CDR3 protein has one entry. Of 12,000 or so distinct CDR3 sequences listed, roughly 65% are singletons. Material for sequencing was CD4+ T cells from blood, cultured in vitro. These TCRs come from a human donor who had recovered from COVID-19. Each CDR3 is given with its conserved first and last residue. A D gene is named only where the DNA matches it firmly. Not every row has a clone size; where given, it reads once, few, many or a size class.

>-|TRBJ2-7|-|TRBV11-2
CASSLSGPISYEQYF
TGTGCCAGCAGCTTAAGCGGGCCGATCTCCTACGAGCAGTACTTC
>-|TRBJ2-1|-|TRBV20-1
CSASLRTGKGSSYNEQFF
TGCAGTGCTAGCCTACGTACTGGGAAGGGGTCGTCCTACAATGAGCAGTTCTTC
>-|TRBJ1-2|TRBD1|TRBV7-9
CASSLEFFGQDYGYTF
TGTGCCAGCAGCTTAGAATTTTTTGGACAGGACTATGGCTACACCTTC
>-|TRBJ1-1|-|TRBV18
CASSPGQGAVNTEAFF
TGTGCCAGCTCACCCGGGCAGGGAGCCGTGAACACTGAAGCTTTCTTT
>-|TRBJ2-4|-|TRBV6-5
CASSYLGGYRNIQYF
TGTGCCAGCAGTTACTTAGGGGGTTATCGAAACATTCAGTACTTC
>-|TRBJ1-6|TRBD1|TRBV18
CASSPGGQGSSPLHF
TGTGCCAGCTCACCGGGTGGACAGGGGAGTTCACCCCTCCACTTT
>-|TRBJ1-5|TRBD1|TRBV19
CASSTIDRAYNQPQHF
TGTGCCAGTAGTACTATAGACAGGGCTTACAATCAGCCCCAGCATTTT
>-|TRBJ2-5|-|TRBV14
CASAPGESRGTQYF
TGTGCCAGCGCGCCCGGTGAGAGCAGGGGGACCCAGTACTTC
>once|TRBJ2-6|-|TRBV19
CASSITYSGANVLTF
TGTGCCAGTAGTATTACTTATTCTGGGGCCAACGTCCTGACTTTC
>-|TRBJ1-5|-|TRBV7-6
CASSPSTDNQPQHF
TGTGCCAGCAGCCCGTCGACAGACAATCAGCCCCAGCATTTT
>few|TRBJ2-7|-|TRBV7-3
CASSLSSGAQYEQYF
TGTGCCAGCAGCTTAAGCTCTGGGGCTCAATACGAGCAGTACTTC
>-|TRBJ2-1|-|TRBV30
CAWSVQRGTLLTYNEQFF
TGTGCCTGGAGTGTACAAAGGGGGACCCTCCTTACCTACAATGAGCAGTTCTTC
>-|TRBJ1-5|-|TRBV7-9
CASSLGGDNQPQHF
TGTGCCAGCAGCTTGGGCGGAGACAATCAGCCCCAGCATTTT
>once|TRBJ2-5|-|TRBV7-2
CASSRMGNIQETQYF
TGTGCCAGCAGCCGAATGGGGAACATACAGGAGACCCAGTACTTC
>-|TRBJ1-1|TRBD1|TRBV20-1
CSARLSTGVTEAFF
TGCAGTGCTAGACTATCCACAGGGGTCACTGAAGCTTTCTTT
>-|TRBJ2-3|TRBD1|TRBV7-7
CASSLLSASPGQGIRDTQYF
TGTGCTAGCAGCTTGTTATCAGCGTCCCCGGGACAGGGGATAAGGGATACGCAGTATTTT
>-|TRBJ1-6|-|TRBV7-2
CASSPSYLRVPQSPLHF
TGTGCCAGCAGTCCGTCCTATTTAAGGGTCCCTCAGTCACCCCTCCACTTT
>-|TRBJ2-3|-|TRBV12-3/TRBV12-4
CASNRGPTDTQYF
TGTGCCAGCAACCGGGGACCCACAGATACGCAGTATTTT
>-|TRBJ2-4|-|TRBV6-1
CASSIGAAGARVAKNIQYF
TGTGCCAGCAGTATCGGGGCCGCCGGGGCCAGGGTGGCCAAAAACATTCAGTACTTC
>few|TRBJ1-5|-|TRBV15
CATSRDLEQPQHF
TGTGCCACCAGCAGAGATCTGGAGCAGCCCCAGCATTTT
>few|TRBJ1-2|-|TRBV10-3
CAISELGDYGYTF
TGTGCCATCAGTGAACTAGGGGACTATGGCTACACCTTC
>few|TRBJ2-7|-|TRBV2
CASSDLASNYEQYF
TGTGCCAGCAGTGACCTAGCTTCAAACTACGAGCAGTACTTC
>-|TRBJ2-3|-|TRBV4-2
CASSQEYGTDTQYF
TGTGCCAGCAGCCAAGAATACGGCACAGATACGCAGTATTTT
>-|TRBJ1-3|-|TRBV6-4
CASSDSGGSSGNTIYF
TGTGCCAGCAGTGACTCAGGGGGTAGCTCTGGAAACACCATATATTTT
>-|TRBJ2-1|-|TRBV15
CATSSRTPNEQFF
TGTGCCACCAGCAGTCGGACACCGAATGAGCAGTTCTTC
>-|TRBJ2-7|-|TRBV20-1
CSCTPSALSEQYF
TGCAGTTGCACTCCTAGCGCCCTATCCGAGCAGTACTTC
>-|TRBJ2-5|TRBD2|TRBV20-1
CSARDLNPTLAGVLETQYF
TGCAGTGCTAGAGACCTCAACCCAACTCTAGCGGGAGTCTTGGAGACCCAGTACTTC
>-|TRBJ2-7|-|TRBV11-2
CASSLTWGGGGYEQYF
TGTGCCAGCAGCTTAACCTGGGGCGGAGGGGGGTACGAGCAGTACTTC
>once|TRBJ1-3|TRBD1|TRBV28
CASSLGTAGNTIYF
TGTGCCAGCAGTTTGGGGACAGCTGGAAACACCATATATTTT
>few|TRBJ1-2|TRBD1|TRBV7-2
CASSFQGGGYTF
TGTGCCAGCAGCTTTCAGGGGGGTGGCTACACCTTC
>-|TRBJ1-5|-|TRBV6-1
CASSPTGGLIYQPQHF
TGTGCCAGCAGTCCGACGGGTGGACTTATCTATCAGCCCCAGCATTTT
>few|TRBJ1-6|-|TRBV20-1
CSALNPGHNNSPLHF
TGCAGTGCTTTAAACCCGGGACATAACAATTCACCCCTCCACTTT
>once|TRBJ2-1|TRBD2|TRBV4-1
CASRGSRARTSKNNEQFF
TGCGCCAGCAGAGGGAGCCGCGCGAGGACTAGTAAGAACAATGAGCAGTTCTTC
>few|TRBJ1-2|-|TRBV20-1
CSARDSRDKPAGTF
TGCAGTGCTAGAGATTCCCGGGACAAGCCCGCTGGCACCTTC
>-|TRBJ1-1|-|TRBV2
CASRRQMNTEAFF
TGTGCCAGCAGACGACAGATGAACACTGAAGCTTTCTTT
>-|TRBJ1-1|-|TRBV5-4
CASSLRVGEAFF
TGTGCCAGCAGCTTACGGGTGGGTGAAGCTTTCTTT
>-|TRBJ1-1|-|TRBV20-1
CSAPKANTEAFF
TGCAGTGCTCCCAAGGCGAATACTGAAGCTTTCTTT
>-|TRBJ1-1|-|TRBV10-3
CAISESAGLNTEAFF
TGTGCCATCAGTGAGTCTGCGGGGTTGAACACTGAAGCTTTCTTT
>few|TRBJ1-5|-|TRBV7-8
CASSLGSGLGNQPQHF
TGTGCCAGCAGCTTAGGGTCAGGGTTGGGCAATCAGCCCCAGCATTTT
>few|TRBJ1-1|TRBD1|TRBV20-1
CSALPGTGHTEAFF
TGCAGTGCTCTCCCGGGGACAGGGCACACTGAAGCTTTCTTT
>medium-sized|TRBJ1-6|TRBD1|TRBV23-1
CASSPDLTGAQYNSPLHF
TGCGCCAGCAGTCCCGACTTGACAGGGGCTCAATATAATTCACCCCTCCACTTT
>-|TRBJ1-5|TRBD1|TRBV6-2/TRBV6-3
CASSYSFDRAVQPQHF
TGTGCCAGCAGTTACTCGTTTGACAGGGCTGTTCAGCCCCAGCATTTT
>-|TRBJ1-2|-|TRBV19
CASSDRDGYGYTF
TGTGCCAGTAGTGACCGGGACGGCTATGGCTACACCTTC
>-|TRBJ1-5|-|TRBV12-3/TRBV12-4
CASSLGTENQPQHF
TGTGCCAGCAGTTTAGGGACAGAGAATCAGCCCCAGCATTTT
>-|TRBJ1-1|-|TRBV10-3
CAISEDWGIGEAFF
TGTGCCATCAGTGAGGACTGGGGGATCGGTGAAGCTTTCTTT
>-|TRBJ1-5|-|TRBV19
CASSRDHNQPQHF
TGTGCCAGTAGCCGGGACCACAATCAGCCCCAGCATTTT
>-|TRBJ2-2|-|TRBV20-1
CSARDRSRSSGARGELFF
TGCAGTGCTAGAGATAGGAGTCGATCGTCAGGAGCGAGGGGGGAGCTGTTTTTT
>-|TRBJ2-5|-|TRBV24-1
CATSDFETQYF
TGTGCCACCAGTGATTTTGAGACCCAGTACTTC
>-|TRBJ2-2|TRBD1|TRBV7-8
CASSSRTGAGELFF
TGTGCCAGCAGCTCGAGGACAGGGGCCGGGGAGCTGTTTTTT